This T cell receptor beta chain was profiled in a study of vaccination and CD4 T cells after COVID-19 (dated by TCRdb to 2022 to 2024). Some background on the complete study: SARS-CoV-2 positivity had been established in the convalescent patients by nasal swab PCR, and mild disease was recorded in some 10 of these patients and severe disease in one. Post-COVID blood samples were collected from convalescent patients a median of roughly 100 days after diagnosis, with a range of roughly 35 to 170 days. The cultures were stimulated with overlapping spike peptide pools from SARS-CoV-2 and from the common cold coronaviruses HCoV-NL63, HCoV-OC43 and HCoV-229E. In 10 COVID-19 convalescent patients and 4 infection-naive healthy vaccine recipients, the spike-specific CD4+ TCR repertoire before mRNA vaccination was compared with the repertoire after mRNA vaccination. The convalescent cohort comprised six males and four females, including two Hispanic individuals, seven Caucasians, two Asians and one multiracial person. Post-vaccine blood samples were collected a median of about 69 days after the second vaccine dose, ranging from about 13 to 241 days. As controls, cultures received a CEFX viral epitope pool (the positive control), an HIV-1 Nef peptide pool (the negative control), or no peptide at all. Each participant got two doses of either the Pfizer-BioNTech BNT162b2 vaccine (n=8) or the Moderna mRNA-1273 vaccine (n=2).

V is shortened by 3 bases, J by 1 base, and the region joining them spans 8 bases. There are 14 amino acids in the CDR3, from cysteine to phenylalanine inclusive. The entry retains the CDR3 DNA only, 42 bases that are in frame from base 1. The germline V gene specifies SGHTA as CDR1 and FQGTGA as CDR2. Library preparation employed PCR. DNA from cultured CD4+ T cells was subjected to TCR sequencing with the Oncomine TCR Beta short-read assay at the Johns Hopkins FTIC core. Genomic DNA was extracted from the cultured CD4+ T cells with the QIAamp micro DNA kit. Oncomine TCR Beta libraries made from cultured CD4+ T cells were pooled using unique dual indexes and sequenced on an Illumina iSeq 100. From the authors' description of their analysis: Non-productive sequences were filtered out, and CDR3s that did not start with C, did not end with F or W, or were shorter than 7 amino acids were discarded. The MANAFEST web application was used to identify antigen-specific clonotypes by comparing peptide-stimulated wells against reference wells and other culture wells. Positive clones required FDR below 0.05, an odds ratio above 5, and productive frequency above 0.1% in at least two of three replicate wells. A clonotype counted as cross-reactive if it showed significant expansion both in the SARS-CoV-2 spike wells and in at least one common cold coronavirus spike condition. Using R version 3.6.1, CDR3 homology was evaluated through Levenshtein distances (stringdist) along with unrooted phylogenetic trees (ape). Clones were called with MiXCR by TCRdb after fastp trimmed the public reads at Q25, and only in-frame beta chains were retained. Duplicate CDR3 protein sequences are folded into a single record with the most common DNA and genes. These V and J calls are TCRdb output, not the study's own analysis. For this sample there are around 10,000 distinct CDR3 sequences; approximately 29% appear just once. The ten largest clonotypes hold approximately 14% of the sample.

The study at large found these results: In convalescent patients, nearly all vaccine-specific clones (304 of 307) were found to be mono-reactive for SARS-CoV-2 spike rather than cross-reactive with common cold coronaviruses. The number of convalescent patients in the study was relatively small, and the study did not examine early timepoints following natural infection. The median count of SARS-CoV-2-reactive clonotypes went up from about 23 after infection to a few dozen after vaccination, although the change was not significant. In convalescent patients, a median approximately 83% of post-vaccine SARS-CoV-2-reactive clones were detected only after vaccination, suggesting vaccine-specific priming.

This specimen's treatment or condition label, interpreted: roughly nine-day PBMC culture with coronavirus spike peptide pools or control peptides (ViraFEST assay). To expand antigen-specific T cells with peptide pools and then pick out the expanded clonotypes through TCR sequencing, the study relied on the ViraFEST assay. The convalescent patients' positive SARS-CoV-2 PCR tests were from March to December 2020, which was before the Alpha, Beta and Delta variants emerged in the United States. Each well held 1.5 million to 2.5 million PBMCs cultured with 10 ug/ml peptide pools in IMDM containing about 5% human AB serum and roughly 9 IU/ml IL-2. On days 3 and 7, half of the culture medium was replaced with fresh IL-2-containing medium. After approximately 10 days of culture, CD4+ T cells were isolated by negative selection using the EasySep CD4+ T cell isolation kit. Ficoll-Paque Plus gradient centrifugation was used to isolate PBMCs from whole blood, and the isolated PBMCs were then either used fresh or cryopreserved at -140C. In general, triplicate wells were set up for every culture condition.

This clonotype has more than one count but fewer than ten. What antigen it recognizes has not been identified. Base qualities were left out, and no much larger clone turns up one base away. Sequencing was performed on CD4+ T cells from blood, cultured in vitro, taken after SARS-CoV-2 vaccination. This sequence was found in a human donor who had recovered from COVID-19. The chain was built from TRBV7-3 and TRBJ2-3; TRBD1 is perhaps the D gene, given 6 matching bases. The CDR3: CASSFGGGTDTQYF. The bases are TGTGCCAGCAGCTTTGGGGGCGGCACAGATACGCAGTATTTT.